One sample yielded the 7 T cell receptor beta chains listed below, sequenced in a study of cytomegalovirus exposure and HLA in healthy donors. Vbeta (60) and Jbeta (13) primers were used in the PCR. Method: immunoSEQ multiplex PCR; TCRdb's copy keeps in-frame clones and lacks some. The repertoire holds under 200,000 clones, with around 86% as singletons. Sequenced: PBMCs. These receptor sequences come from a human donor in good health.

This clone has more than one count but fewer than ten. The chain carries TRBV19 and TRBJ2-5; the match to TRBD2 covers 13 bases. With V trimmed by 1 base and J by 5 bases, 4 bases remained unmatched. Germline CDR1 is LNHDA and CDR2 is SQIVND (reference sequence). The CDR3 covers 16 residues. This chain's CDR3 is CASSIAGLAGTETQYF. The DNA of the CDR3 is TGTGCCAGTAGTATAGCGGGACTAGCGGGGACTGAGACCCAGTACTTC. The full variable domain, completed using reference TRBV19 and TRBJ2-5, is DGGITQSPKYLFRKEGQNVTLSCEQNLNHDAMYWYRQDPGQGLRLIYYSQIVNDFQKGDIAEGYSVSREKKESFPLTVTSAQKNPTAFYLCASSIAGLAGTETQYFGPGTRLLVL.

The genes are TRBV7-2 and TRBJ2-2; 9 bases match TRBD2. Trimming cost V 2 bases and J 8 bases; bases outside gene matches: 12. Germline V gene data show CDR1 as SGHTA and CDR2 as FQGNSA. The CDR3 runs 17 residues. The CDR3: CASSLLGLAGFPGELFF. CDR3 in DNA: TGTGCCAGCAGCTTATTGGGTCTAGCGGGGTTCCCAGGGGAGCTGTTTTTT.

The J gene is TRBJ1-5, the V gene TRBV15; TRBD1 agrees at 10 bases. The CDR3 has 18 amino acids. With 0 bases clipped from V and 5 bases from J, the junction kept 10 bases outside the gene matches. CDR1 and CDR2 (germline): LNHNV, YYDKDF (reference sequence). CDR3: CATSRDLILTGGHQPQHF. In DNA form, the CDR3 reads TGTGCCACCAGCAGAGATCTTATTCTGACAGGGGGCCATCAGCCCCAGCATTTT.

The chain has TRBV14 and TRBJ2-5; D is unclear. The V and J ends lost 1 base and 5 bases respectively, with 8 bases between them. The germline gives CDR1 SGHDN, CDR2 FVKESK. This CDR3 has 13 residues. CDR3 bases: TGTGCCAGCAGCCAAGGGCATTGGGAGACCCAGTACTTC. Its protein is CASSQGHWETQYF.

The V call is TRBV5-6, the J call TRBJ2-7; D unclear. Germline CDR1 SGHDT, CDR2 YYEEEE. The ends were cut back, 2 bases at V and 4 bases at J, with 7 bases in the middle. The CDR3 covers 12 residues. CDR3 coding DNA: TGTGCCAGCAGCTTCCAGGCTTACGAGCAGTACTTC. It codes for CASSFQAYEQYF. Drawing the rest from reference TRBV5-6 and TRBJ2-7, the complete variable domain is DAGVTQSPTHLIKTRGQQVTLRCSPKSGHDTVSWYQQALGQGPQFIFQYYEEEERQRGNFPDRFSGHQFPNYSSELNVNALLLGDSALYLCASSFQAYEQYFGPGTRLTVT.

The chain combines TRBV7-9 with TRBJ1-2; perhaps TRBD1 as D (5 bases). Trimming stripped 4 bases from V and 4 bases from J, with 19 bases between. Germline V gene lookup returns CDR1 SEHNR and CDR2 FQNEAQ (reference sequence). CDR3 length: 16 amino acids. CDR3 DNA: TGTGCCAGCAGCTCAACAACAGGTCCGACTTTCTATGGCTACACCTTC. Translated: CASSSTTGPTFYGYTF.

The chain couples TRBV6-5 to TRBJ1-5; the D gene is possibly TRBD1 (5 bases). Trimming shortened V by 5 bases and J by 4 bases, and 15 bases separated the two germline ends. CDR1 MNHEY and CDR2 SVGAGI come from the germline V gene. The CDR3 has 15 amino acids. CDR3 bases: TGTGCCAGCAGTCCACGGGGGGTTCTGAATCAGCCCCAGCATTTT. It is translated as CASSPRGVLNQPQHF.